Sequencing of this T cell receptor (beta chain) was carried out in a study of CD8 T cells in Susac syndrome. Germline-derived CDR1 and CDR2 are SQVTM and ANQGSEA. The CDR3 runs 13 residues. Between the trimmed V and J ends, which lost 7 bases and 4 bases, there was a span of 16 bases. After extraction with the RNeasy kit, about 0.5 to 1 ug of the RNA was reverse transcribed using random hexamers. The TCR beta CDR3 was amplified by immunoSEQ multiplex PCR across 54 Vbeta, 13 Jbeta. TCRdb re-called the immunoSEQ multiplex PCR reads with MiXCR, one entry per CDR3 protein. This sample yields about 84,000 distinct CDR3 sequences, of which roughly 91% are seen a single time; 0.32% belongs to the top ten. Sequencing of TCR beta, carried out with a high-throughput approach, was applied to CD8+ and CD4+ T cells from the blood. Controls matched for age and sex were healthy donors.

The clonotype was recovered from a human donor in good health. V and J are TRBV29-1 and TRBJ1-2; no firm D call. The sample taken for sequencing was CD8+ T cells from PBMCs. The CDR3 sequence is CSALGRDLYGYTF. CDR3 nucleotides: TGCAGCGCCCTTGGTAGGGATCTCTATGGCTACACCTTC.